Listed below are T cell receptor beta chains from one sample, sequenced in a study of T-cell memory formation after mild COVID-19. TCRdb re-called the 5' RACE reads through MiXCR, storing one row per CDR3 protein. Of about 110,000 distinct CDR3 sequences in the sample, roughly an eighth are singletons; the top ten hold around 43%. Sequenced material: PBMCs or a T cell subset sorted from them (not recorded which). These TCRs come from a man aged 18 to 30 who had mild COVID-19 (a few samples of this study predate the infection). Cell type and time point are not known. Both conserved end residues are part of each CDR3. The order of the fields is D gene, V gene, J gene, CDR3 protein. A D gene is named only where the DNA matches it firmly.

>TRBD2|TRBV7-8|TRBJ2-1
CASSPLRGAGDEQFF
>.|TRBV7-6|TRBJ1-6
CASSGGVRRRSPLHF
>TRBD1|TRBV6-5|TRBJ2-7
CASSLQGAGHEQYF
>TRBD2|TRBV7-8|TRBJ2-1
CASSWGGGDNEQFF
>.|TRBV4-1|TRBJ2-1
CASSQEPNYNEQFF
>.|TRBV12-3/TRBV12-4|TRBJ2-1
CASSSGAGAGGEQFF
>.|TRBV7-9|TRBJ2-7
CASTPGAGFYEQYF
>.|TRBV4-3|TRBJ2-6
CASSHTTGSGANVLTF
>.|TRBV20-1|TRBJ1-2
CSARVRGVVGYTF
>.|TRBV25-1|TRBJ1-5
CASSQTDSNQPQHF